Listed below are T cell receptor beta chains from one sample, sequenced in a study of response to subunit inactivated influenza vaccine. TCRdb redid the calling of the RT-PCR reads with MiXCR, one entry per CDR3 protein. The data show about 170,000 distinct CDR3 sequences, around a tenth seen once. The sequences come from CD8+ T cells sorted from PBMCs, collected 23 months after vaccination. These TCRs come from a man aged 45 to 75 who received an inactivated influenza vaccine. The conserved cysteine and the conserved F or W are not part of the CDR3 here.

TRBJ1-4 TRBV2 ASSAPGGAGFRTNEKLF
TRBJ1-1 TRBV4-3 ASSQDMGRRTEAF
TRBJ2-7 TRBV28 ASTLVGGEQY
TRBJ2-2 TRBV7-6 ASSPGAGELF
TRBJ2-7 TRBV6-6 ASSYSGVYEQY
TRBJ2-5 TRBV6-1 ASSEAPPRGQETQY
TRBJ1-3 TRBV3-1 ASSQDGRTGSGNTIY
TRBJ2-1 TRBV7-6 ASSLSGLANEQF
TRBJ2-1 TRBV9 ASSVRTNNEQF
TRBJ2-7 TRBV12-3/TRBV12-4 ASSSPGQRTYYEQY
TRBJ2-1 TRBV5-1 ASSLAEGWAYNEQF
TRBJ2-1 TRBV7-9 ASSPDRGSYNEQF
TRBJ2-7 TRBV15 ATSRDLGSVQGYEQY
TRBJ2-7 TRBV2 ASSDPGGSYEQY